This T cell receptor (beta chain) comes out of a study of a mutant IDH1 vaccine in newly diagnosed glioma. Study-wide background: Patients had eight vaccinations, in weeks 1, 3, 5, 7, 11, 15, 19 and 23. The study started vaccination 4-6 weeks after radiotherapy alone, or with temozolomide cycles. Radiotherapy, temozolomide, or both had been given previously, and both were given to most.

Time point indicated: week 23, last vaccination. Alongside topical imiquimod, each dose of vaccine comprised 300 ug of mutant IDH1 20-mer peptide. New WHO grade 3 or 4 astrocytomas that were IDH1-mutant and ATRX-lost had been found in donors. Comment on this clone: Its antigen remains unidentified.

Data came from immunoSEQ multiplex PCR; TCRdb stores just in-frame clones and leaves some out. Of around 78,000 clones listed, approximately 85% are singletons. The CDR3 spans 13 residues. V lost 3 bases and J 4 bases, leaving 9 bases between the germline ends. Germline CDR1 SGHAT, CDR2 FQNNGV. The sample consisted of PBMCs, taken from a glioma patient whose treatment included an IDH1 peptide vaccine. The V and J genes are TRBV11-2 and TRBJ1-2; perhaps TRBD1 as D (5 bases). The sequence came from a man aged 30-40 years with glioma. Some clones in this sample may be carry-over from other donors' samples. CDR3: CASSLGGFYGYTF. The CDR3 DNA follows: TGTGCCAGCAGCTTGGGGGGATTCTATGGCTACACCTTC.